This T cell receptor (beta chain) was captured by sequencing in a study of blood T cells in healthy people across ages. Study observations and caveats: Strongly correlated with naive T cell percentage was TCR beta diversity. Unknown donor CMV status possibly confounded expanded clonotype changes.

The second PCR ran roughly 6 to 12 cycles with a sample-barcoded 5' primer and J-beta primers. TCRdb passed the 5' RACE reads through MiXCR, listing each CDR3 protein once. Counted here are 700,000 to 950,000 distinct CDR3 sequences, roughly 60% occurring once; the ten biggest clones make up about 20%. Researchers report isolating at least 6.5 million PBMCs per sample. A remark on this clonotype: What it binds is unknown.

Trimming pared 2 bases from V and 10 bases from J, leaving 9 bases between. The CDR3 extends over 12 amino acids. The V gene's germline CDR1 is LGHDT and CDR2 YNNKEL (reference sequence). The chain combines TRBV3-1 with TRBJ2-1; D unclear. Sequencing used blood. This TCR was sampled from a man aged 30 to 45 in good health. CDR3 protein: CASSQSSGEQFF. The CDR3 DNA sequence: TGTGCCAGCAGCCAATCCTCAGGAGAGCAGTTCTTC.